A single count supports the clone carrying this T cell receptor beta chain. This sample is drawn from a study of blood T cell repertoires in COVID-19. Looking at the study overall: Samples taken during acute and convalescent COVID-19 were collected in the United States, Italy and Spain. The cDNA or gDNA used as material had been derived from T cells, B-cell-depleted T cells, or PBMCs.

In the authors' methods: Amplification from reference gene primers served as the basis for estimated nucleated cell counts. Sequenced by immunoSEQ multiplex PCR; TCRdb stores in-frame clones only, minus some. V and J calls and clone size are those listed in that table; D and trimming were worked out from the DNA. Seen here are 250,000 to 300,000 clones, roughly 88% observed once, and the top ten hold more than 8.5%. Per the germline V gene, CDR1 is LNHDA and CDR2 is SQIVND (reference sequence). The CDR3 extends over 15 amino acids. Trimming at V came to 5 bases and at J to 6 bases, leaving 10 bases not matched to a gene. It was during active infection that Seattle patients were enrolled and then longitudinally followed.

Source material: peripheral blood. This TCR was sampled from a woman aged 70-85 years with COVID-19, enrolled during active disease. The rearrangement uses TRBV19 and TRBJ2-1; 7 nucleotides match TRBD1. For the CDR3, the DNA is TGTGCCAGTAGTGCTGGACAGGCTCCAGGCAATGAGCAGTTCTTC. This gives the protein CASSAGQAPGNEQFF.